The 31 T cell receptor beta chains below were found in one sample sequenced in a study of blood T cell repertoires in COVID-19. The table came from immunoSEQ multiplex PCR; TCRdb's copy has only in-frame clones and leaves some out. The sample has 300,000 or so clones, 70% to 90% seen once. Material for sequencing was PBMCs or T cells enriched from blood (not recorded which). Every receptor here comes from a woman aged 18 to 35 who had recovered from COVID-19.

The chain employs TRBV6-6 and TRBJ1-2, with 7 bases lining up with TRBD1. Germline V gene sequence: CDR1 MNHNY, CDR2 SVGAGI (reference sequence). J gave up 4 bases and V 0 bases, and 5 bases lay outside the gene matches. The CDR3 length is 15 residues. The chain's CDR3 is CASSYSIGTVYGYTF. The CDR3 DNA follows: TGTGCCAGCAGTTACTCAATAGGGACAGTCTATGGCTACACCTTC.

The chain has TRBV10-1 and TRBJ2-1, with 7 positions matching TRBD1. There are 13 residues in the CDR3. Germline V CDR1 and CDR2: WNHNN, SYGVQD (reference sequence). V lost 6 bases and J lost 5; bases outside the gene matches: 4. This CDR3 reads CASRTGKDNEQFF. The CDR3, as DNA: TGCGCCAGCAGGACAGGGAAGGACAATGAGCAGTTCTTC.

This clone was recorded a few times. The chain joins TRBV4-1 to TRBJ1-1; D is unresolved. Trimming took off 3 bases at V and 9 bases at J, with 11 bases between the two ends. Germline values: CDR1 MGHRA, CDR2 YSYEKL. CDR3 length: 12 residues. DNA of the CDR3: TGCGCCAGCAGCCACCCCGGGGAGAAAGCTTTCTTT. Protein: CASSHPGEKAFF.

CDR3 sequence reads: CSASLTNIQYF. CDR3 DNA sequence: TGCAGTGCTAGTTTAACTAACATTCAGTACTTC. The rearrangement joins TRBV20-1 to TRBJ2-4, with no clear D. Trimming removed 3 bases at V and 7 bases at J, with 7 bases between. The CDR3 is 11 residues long. Germline CDR1 reads DFQATT; CDR2 reads SNEGSKA (reference sequence).

The V and J genes are TRBV18 and TRBJ1-1; TRBD1 might be the D (6 bases). The CDR3 is 14 amino acids. V was shortened by 2 bases and J by 0 bases, with 7 bases between the two germline ends. Germline assignment: CDR1 KGHSH and CDR2 LQKENI. This CDR3 reads CASSPGDMNTEAFF. The CDR3 DNA follows: TGTGCCAGCTCACCAGGGGACATGAACACTGAAGCTTTCTTT.

The chain recombines TRBV5-1 with TRBJ1-3; D ambiguous. This CDR3 comprises 14 residues. V gave up 5 bases and J gave up 0 bases, with 9 bases separating them. Germline V gene sequence: CDR1 SGHRS, CDR2 YFSETQ. The CDR3 protein is CASSDGSSGNTIYF. The DNA for the CDR3 is TGCGCCAGCAGTGATGGGAGCTCTGGAAACACCATATATTTT. Supplemented by reference TRBV5-1 and TRBJ1-3, the full variable domain reads KAGVTQTPRYLIKTRGQQVTLSCSPISGHRSVSWYQQTPGQGLQFLFEYFSETQRNKGNFPGRFSGRQFSNSRSEMNVSTLELGDSALYLCASSDGSSGNTIYFGEGSWLTVV.

The rearrangement links TRBV5-4 to TRBJ2-3; 11 bases are a match to TRBD2. The junction had 9 bases not matched to a gene; V was cut back by 4 bases and J by 2 bases. Germline V gene data show CDR1 as SGHNT and CDR2 as YYREEE (reference sequence). The CDR3 covers 17 residues. CDR3 in amino acids: CASSTALAGGHTDTQYF. The CDR3 nucleotides read TGTGCCAGCAGCACCGCGTTAGCGGGGGGGCACACAGATACGCAGTATTTT.

The rearrangement uses TRBV11-2 and TRBJ1-4, with 8 bases aligning to TRBD1. The CDR3 runs to 13 residues. V lost 5 bases to trimming and J lost 7 bases; unmatched junction nucleotides: 3. Germline CDR1 and CDR2: SGHAT and FQNNGV. This CDR3 reads CASSADRGEKLFF. CDR3 in DNA: TGTGCCAGCAGCGCCGACAGGGGTGAAAAACTGTTTTTT.

As to this clone: Mismatch with germline at one junction end may stem from a read error. The chain carries TRBV5-6 and TRBJ1-2; D unclear. This CDR3 is 13 amino acids long. Germline V gene data show CDR1 as SGHDT and CDR2 as YYEEEE. CDR3 residues: CASSLGSMYDYTF. In DNA form, the CDR3 reads TGTGCCAGCAGCTTGGGCTCTATGTATGACTACACCTTC.

The chain links TRBV27 to TRBJ1-2; TRBD1 is a possible D gene (6 bases). Germline lookup yields CDR1 MNHEY and CDR2 SMNVEV (reference sequence). V lost 5 bases and J lost 2, with 15 bases in between. There are 15 residues in the CDR3. The CDR3 loop is CASSSGGGLNYGYTF. The CDR3 DNA reads as TGTGCCAGCAGTAGCGGGGGGGGCCTCAACTATGGCTACACCTTC.

The J gene is TRBJ1-1, the V gene TRBV6-6; D unresolved. The length of the CDR3 is 12 residues. CDR1 and CDR2 from the germline V gene are MNHNY and SVGAGI (reference sequence). The germline V and J ends were trimmed by 6 bases and 1 base, with 6 bases remaining between them. CDR3 sequence reads: CASRRENTEAFF. CDR3 sequence (DNA): TGTGCCAGCAGACGCGAGAACACTGAAGCTTTCTTT.

The chain carries TRBV5-1 and TRBJ1-4; 7 positions agree with TRBD1. V gave up 0 bases and J gave up 4 bases; unmatched junction bases: 6. Germline values: CDR1 SGHRS, CDR2 YFSETQ. CDR3 length: 16 amino acids. The CDR3 spells CASSLGMTGFNEKLFF. Written as DNA, the CDR3 is TGCGCCAGCAGCTTGGGAATGACAGGGTTTAATGAAAAACTGTTTTTT.

V usage is TRBV4-1 and J usage is TRBJ1-2; TRBD1 agrees at 9 bases. Looked up from germline, CDR1 is MGHRA and CDR2 is YSYEKL. The CDR3 consists of 16 residues. Trimming at V came to 3 bases and at J to 4 bases, leaving 9 bases not matched to a gene. CDR3 region: CASSQPTGGWGYGYTF. CDR3 bases: TGCGCCAGCAGCCAGCCTACAGGGGGCTGGGGCTATGGCTACACCTTC.

The chain joins TRBV5-4 to TRBJ1-1; D possibly corresponds to TRBD1 (5 bases). This CDR3 contains 14 residues. The V gene's germline CDR1 is SGHNT and CDR2 YYREEE (reference sequence). Trimming took 0 bases from V and 0 from J, leaving 6 bases between them. Here the CDR3 DNA reads TGTGCCAGCAGCTTGGAAGGGGTGAACACTGAAGCTTTCTTT. Its translation is CASSLEGVNTEAFF.

This chain links TRBV19 with TRBJ2-4, with TRBD1 as a possible D gene (7 bases). V lost 4 bases to trimming and J lost 4 bases, with 17 bases between them. Per the germline V gene, CDR1 is LNHDA and CDR2 is SQIVND (reference sequence). The CDR3 sequence is 16 residues long. The CDR3 reads CASSTKRETGKNIQYF. The CDR3 coding sequence is TGTGCCAGTAGTACAAAACGGGAGACAGGGAAAAACATTCAGTACTTC.

Details on this clone: Within the sample, other DNA sequences also encode this same CDR3. The CDR3, as DNA: TGCGCCAGCAGCCCATTCTCGAGCTCTGGAAACACCATATATTTT. Translating it yields CASSPFSSSGNTIYF. V usage is TRBV5-1 and J usage is TRBJ1-3; no definite D call. Trimming left V 4 bases short and J 0 bases short, with 11 bases between. CDR3 size: 15 residues. Germline-derived CDR1 and CDR2 are SGHRS and YFSETQ.

This sequence joins TRBV11-3 and TRBJ2-7, with 8 bases lining up with TRBD1. Trimming cost V 1 base and J 3 bases; bases outside gene matches: 11. In germline, CDR1 is SGHNT, CDR2 YENEEA. CDR3 length: 17 residues. The CDR3 region is CASSLGLNAGQDYEQYF. The CDR3 DNA is TGTGCCAGCAGCTTAGGCTTAAACGCGGGACAGGACTACGAGCAGTACTTC.

This clone came up a few times. The J gene is TRBJ2-1, the V gene TRBV18, with TRBD2 identical over 7 bases. V shed 3 bases, J shed 3 bases, and the junction held 5 bases outside the gene matches. This CDR3 has 15 residues. Germline V CDR1 and CDR2: KGHSH, LQKENI. For the CDR3, the DNA is TGTGCCAGCTCACCTTCACTAGCGCTCTACAATGAGCAGTTCTTC. Translating gives CASSPSLALYNEQFF.

This chain links TRBV2 with TRBJ2-7, with 7 bases matching TRBD1. V lost 6 bases to trimming and J lost 3 bases; unmatched junction nucleotides: 8. The CDR3 consists of 14 residues. Germline CDR1 SNHLY, CDR2 FYNNEI. Written as DNA, the CDR3 is TGTGCCAGCAGCGCCGGGACAGAGATCTACGAGCAGTACTTC. Protein product: CASSAGTEIYEQYF.

This clone was observed a few times. At one of its ends the junction is not consistent with the germline gene, which may arise from a read error. The rearrangement joins TRBV13 to TRBJ1-1; D is possibly TRBD1 (6 bases). The CDR3 loop spans 16 amino acids. Germline V lookup: CDR1 PRHDT, CDR2 FYEKMQ (reference sequence). CDR3 amino acids: CASSLGQLPMNTEAFF. The CDR3 DNA is TGTGCCAGCAGCCTAGGACAGCTCCCCATGAACACTGAAGCTTTCTTT.

The chain employs TRBV28 and TRBJ2-1; TRBD2 matches 14 bases. The CDR3 covers 19 residues. CDR1 MDHEN and CDR2 SYDVKM come from the germline V gene. V lost 7 bases and J lost 6; bases outside the gene matches: 17. The DNA of the CDR3 is TGTGCCAGCATTCCCCCCGGACTAGCGGGAGGCCCGATCCCCAATGAGCAGTTCTTC. It is translated as CASIPPGLAGGPIPNEQFF. The complete variable domain, with remaining parts taken from reference TRBV28 and TRBJ2-1, reads DVKVTQSSRYLVKRTGEKVFLECVQDMDHENMFWYRQDPGLGLRLIYFSYDVKMKEKGDIPEGYSVSREKKERFSLILESASTNQTSMYLCASIPPGLAGGPIPNEQFFGPGTRLTVL.

This clone was picked up one time. This sequence joins TRBV5-1 and TRBJ1-1; TRBD1 agrees at 7 bases. Germline values: CDR1 SGHRS, CDR2 YFSETQ. The CDR3 loop spans 15 amino acids. V dropped 1 base and J dropped 5; count of bases not matched to a gene: 8. The CDR3 sequence is CASSLWGQGVTEAFF. In nucleotides, the CDR3 is TGCGCCAGCAGCTTGTGGGGTCAGGGGGTTACTGAAGCTTTCTTT.

This chain connects TRBV9 to TRBJ2-7; D is perhaps TRBD1 (5 bases). Trimming left V 8 bases short and J 2 bases short, with 17 bases between. There are 14 residues in the CDR3. The germline CDR1 and CDR2 sequences are SGDLS and YYNGEE. The CDR3 DNA sequence: TGTGCCAGGAAGACAGATGATGTACCCTACGAGCAGTACTTC. Its translation: CARKTDDVPYEQYF.

This clone has a handful of counts. The rearrangement uses TRBV14 and TRBJ2-2; 8 nucleotides match TRBD2. Trimming cost V 4 bases and J 1 base; bases outside gene matches: 2. The CDR3 has 15 amino acids. In germline, CDR1 is SGHDN, CDR2 FVKESK. Written as DNA, the CDR3 is TGTGCCAGCAGCCGCGGGGGGTTGAACACCGGGGAGCTGTTTTTT. This sequence encodes CASSRGGLNTGELFF.

This sequence joins TRBV28 and TRBJ1-2; D remains unclear. CDR1 and CDR2 (germline): MDHEN, SYDVKM. The CDR3 totals 15 residues. V was clipped by 3 bases and J by 1 base, with 12 bases between them. Written as DNA, the CDR3 is TGTGCCAGCAGTTTCCCGACTCCGATTAACTATGGCTACACCTTC. Its translation: CASSFPTPINYGYTF.

This clone was counted once. The chain joins TRBV6-5 to TRBJ1-3; 9 bases are a match to TRBD1. This CDR3 is built from 16 residues. Germline CDR1 MNHEY, CDR2 SVGAGI. V trimming: 2 bases; J trimming: 8 bases; junction bases outside the gene matches: 10. The CDR3 is CASSYDHRGLGDTIYF. For the CDR3, the DNA is TGTGCCAGCAGTTACGACCACAGGGGGCTGGGGGACACCATATATTTT.

The rearrangement uses TRBV7-9 and TRBJ2-7, with no clear D. V was shortened by 1 base and J by 5 bases, with 9 bases between the two germline ends. The germline V gene has CDR1 SEHNR and CDR2 FQNEAQ (reference sequence). The CDR3 covers 13 residues. Here the CDR3 DNA reads TGTGCCAGCAGCTTAGTAGCAGTGGACGAGCAGTACTTC. Translated: CASSLVAVDEQYF.

J is TRBJ1-1 and V is TRBV10-1; D is undetermined. Germline V gene sequence: CDR1 WNHNN, CDR2 SYGVQD (reference sequence). Trimming pared 0 bases from V and 8 bases from J, leaving 13 bases between. The CDR3 consists of 14 residues. The CDR3 region has the DNA TGCGCCAGCAGTGAGTCGCCATCCACTGAAGAAGCTTTCTTT. Encoded protein: CASSESPSTEEAFF.

The chain couples TRBV5-6 to TRBJ1-6; 9 positions match TRBD1. V dropped 2 bases and J dropped 10; count of bases not matched to a gene: 4. CDR1 and CDR2 from the germline V gene are SGHDT and YYEEEE. The CDR3 is 14 amino acids. CDR3 protein: CASSFGQGPSPLHF. The CDR3 DNA reads as TGTGCCAGCAGCTTCGGACAGGGGCCCTCACCCCTCCACTTT.

The J gene is TRBJ1-2, the V gene TRBV6-4; TRBD1 aligns across 10 bases. CDR3 size: 16 residues. In germline, CDR1 is MRHNA, CDR2 SNTAGT. The V and J ends lost 6 bases and 7 bases, in that order; junction bases with no gene match: 14. CDR3 loop: CASSERQGAKKSGYTF. CDR3 DNA: TGTGCCAGCAGCGAGAGACAGGGGGCGAAAAAATCTGGCTACACCTTC.

This clone occurred once. This rearrangement joins TRBV14 to TRBJ1-2, with D unresolved. The CDR3 covers 13 residues. Trimming left V 2 bases short and J 7 bases short, with 11 bases between. Germline V gives CDR1 SGHDN, CDR2 FVKESK. CDR3 residues: CASSQQSPGGYTF. In DNA, the CDR3 is TGTGCCAGCAGCCAACAAAGCCCGGGTGGCTACACCTTC. The variable domain in full, with the rest retrieved from reference TRBV14 and TRBJ1-2, is EAGVTQFPSHSVIEKGQTVTLRCDPISGHDNLYWYRRVMGKEIKFLLHFVKESKQDESGMPNNRFLAERTGGTYSTLKVQPAELEDSGVYFCASSQQSPGGYTFGSGTRLTVV.